The 4 T cell receptor beta chains in this list originate from one sample, sequenced in a study of blood T cell repertoires in COVID-19 (dated by TCRdb to 2020 to 2022). The method behind the library was the immunoSEQ multiplex PCR assay. This is the immuneACCESS table as TCRdb keeps it, with only in-frame sequences that have V and J called. A part of the clones is gone; compared with another copy, unresolved V genes explain less than half, and the rest is unexplained. This sample comprises some 260,000 clones, over 70% of them detected only once. Clones ranked in the top ten supply 9.5% to 13% of the sample. The specimen sequenced was peripheral blood. These TCRs come from a woman in her 70s with COVID-19, enrolled during active disease.

The CDR3 loop reads CSVVRHQNTEAFF. CDR3 DNA: TGCAGCGTTGTAAGACACCAGAACACTGAAGCTTTCTTT. The gene calls are TRBV29-1 and TRBJ1-1; no reliable D call. The V gene's germline CDR1 is SQVTM and CDR2 ANQGSEA. The CDR3 contains 13 residues. Trimming stripped 4 bases from V and 1 base from J, with 10 bases between.

V gene TRBV7-8 combines with J gene TRBJ1-2; unclear D gene. Germline V gene data show CDR1 as SGHVS and CDR2 as FQNEAQ. The CDR3 is 13 amino acids. V lost 5 bases, J lost 7 bases, and 14 bases lay in between. CDR3 coding DNA: TGTGCCAGCAGCCCAGGACTGGATAGTGGCTACACCTTC. Encoded protein: CASSPGLDSGYTF. The complete variable domain, with remaining parts taken from reference TRBV7-8 and TRBJ1-2, reads GAGVSQSPRYKVAKRGQDVALRCDPISGHVSLFWYQQALGQGPEFLTYFQNEAQLDKSGLPSDRFFAERPEGSVSTLKIQRTQQEDSAVYLCASSPGLDSGYTFGSGTRLTVV.

The chain recombines TRBV7-3 with TRBJ1-3, with 8 bases aligning to TRBD1. Trimming took 5 bases from V and 2 from J; bases not matched to a gene: 2. This CDR3 has 14 residues. From germline, CDR1 is SGHTA and CDR2 FQGTGA. This CDR3 reads CASSPTGAGNTIYF. The CDR3 DNA reads TGTGCCAGCAGCCCGACAGGGGCTGGAAACACCATATATTTT.

The rearrangement joins TRBV18 to TRBJ2-1; 9 bases fit TRBD2. The CDR3 extends over 16 amino acids. Trimming removed 0 bases from V and 3 bases from J; junction bases left unmatched: 3. CDR1 and CDR2 (germline): KGHSH, LQKENI. In nucleotides, the CDR3 is TGTGCCAGCTCACCACCATTGCGGGAGGGCTACAATGAGCAGTTCTTC. Translation gives CASSPPLREGYNEQFF. Full variable domain (remainder filled in from reference TRBV18 and TRBJ2-1): NAGVMQNPRHLVRRRGQEARLRCSPMKGHSHVYWYRQLPEEGLKFMVYLQKENIIDESGMPKERFSAEFPKEGPSILRIQQVVRGDSAAYFCASSPPLREGYNEQFFGPGTRLTVL.